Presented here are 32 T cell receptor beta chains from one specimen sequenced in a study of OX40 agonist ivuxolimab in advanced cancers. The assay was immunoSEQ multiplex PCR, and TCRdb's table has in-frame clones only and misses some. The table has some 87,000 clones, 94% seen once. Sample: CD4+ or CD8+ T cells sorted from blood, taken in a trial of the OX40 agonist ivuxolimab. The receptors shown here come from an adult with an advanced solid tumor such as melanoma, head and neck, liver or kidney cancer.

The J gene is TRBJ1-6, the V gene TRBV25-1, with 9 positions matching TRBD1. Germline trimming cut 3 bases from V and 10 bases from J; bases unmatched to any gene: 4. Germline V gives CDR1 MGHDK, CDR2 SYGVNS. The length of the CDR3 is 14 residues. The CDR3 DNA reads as TGTGCCAGCAGTGACGGGACAGGGTTATCACCCCTCCACTTT. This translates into CASSDGTGLSPLHF.

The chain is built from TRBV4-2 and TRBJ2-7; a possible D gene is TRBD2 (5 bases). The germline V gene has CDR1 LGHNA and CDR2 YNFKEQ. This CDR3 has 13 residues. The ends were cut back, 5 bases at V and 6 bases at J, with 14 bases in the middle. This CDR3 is CASSSLLAREQYF. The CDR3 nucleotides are TGTGCCAGCAGCTCCCTTCTAGCACGCGAGCAGTACTTC.

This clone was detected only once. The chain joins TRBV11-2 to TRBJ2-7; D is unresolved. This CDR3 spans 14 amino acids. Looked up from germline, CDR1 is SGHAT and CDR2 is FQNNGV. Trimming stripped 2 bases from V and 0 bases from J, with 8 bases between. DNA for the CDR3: TGTGCCAGCAGCTTAACCCTCCTCTCCTACGAGCAGTACTTC. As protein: CASSLTLLSYEQYF.

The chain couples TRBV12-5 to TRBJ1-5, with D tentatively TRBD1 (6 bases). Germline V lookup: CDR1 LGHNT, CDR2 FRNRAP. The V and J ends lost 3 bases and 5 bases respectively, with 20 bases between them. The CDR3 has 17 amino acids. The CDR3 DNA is TGTGCTAGTGGTTTCCCACCGGGTGGGGGCATTGATCAGCCCCAGCATTTT. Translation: CASGFPPGGGIDQPQHF.

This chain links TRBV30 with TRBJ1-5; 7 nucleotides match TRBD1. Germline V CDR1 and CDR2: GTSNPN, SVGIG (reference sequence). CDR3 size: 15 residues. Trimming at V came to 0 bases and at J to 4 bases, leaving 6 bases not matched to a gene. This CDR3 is CAWSVLGRGNQPQHF. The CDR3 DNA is TGTGCCTGGAGTGTACTCGGCAGGGGGAATCAGCCCCAGCATTTT.

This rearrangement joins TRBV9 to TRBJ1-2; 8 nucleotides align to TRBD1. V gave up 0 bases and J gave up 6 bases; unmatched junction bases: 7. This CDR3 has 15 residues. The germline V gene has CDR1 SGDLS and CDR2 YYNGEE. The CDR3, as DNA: TGTGCCAGCAGCGTAGGAGACCCAGGGGGCGATGGCTACACCTTC. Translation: CASSVGDPGGDGYTF. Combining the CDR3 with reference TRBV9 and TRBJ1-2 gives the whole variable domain DSGVTQTPKHLITATGQRVTLRCSPRSGDLSVYWYQQSLDQGLQFLIQYYNGEERAKGNILERFSAQQFPDLHSELNLSSLELGDSALYFCASSVGDPGGDGYTFGSGTRLTVV.

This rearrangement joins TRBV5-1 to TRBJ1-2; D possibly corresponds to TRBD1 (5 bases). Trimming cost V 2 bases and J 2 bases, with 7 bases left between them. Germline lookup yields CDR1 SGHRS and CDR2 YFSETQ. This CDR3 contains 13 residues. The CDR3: CASSFGGNYGYTF. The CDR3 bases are TGCGCCAGCAGCTTCGGGGGAAACTATGGCTACACCTTC.

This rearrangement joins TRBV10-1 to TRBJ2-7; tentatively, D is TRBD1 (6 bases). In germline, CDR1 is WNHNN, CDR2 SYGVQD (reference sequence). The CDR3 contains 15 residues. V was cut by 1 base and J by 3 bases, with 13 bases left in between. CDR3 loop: CASSEWGPGVYEQYF. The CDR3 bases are TGCGCCAGCAGTGAGTGGGGGCCAGGGGTCTACGAGCAGTACTTC.

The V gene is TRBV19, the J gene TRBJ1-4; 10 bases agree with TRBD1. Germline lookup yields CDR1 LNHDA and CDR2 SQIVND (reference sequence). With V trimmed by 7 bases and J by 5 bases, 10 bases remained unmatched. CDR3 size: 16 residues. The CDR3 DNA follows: TGTGCCAGTACCTCCGGGACAGGGGCGTTGAATGAAAAACTGTTTTTT. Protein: CASTSGTGALNEKLFF. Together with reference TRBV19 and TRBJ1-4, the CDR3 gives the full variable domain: DGGITQSPKYLFRKEGQNVTLSCEQNLNHDAMYWYRQDPGQGLRLIYYSQIVNDFQKGDIAEGYSVSREKKESFPLTVTSAQKNPTAFYLCASTSGTGALNEKLFFGSGTQLSVL.

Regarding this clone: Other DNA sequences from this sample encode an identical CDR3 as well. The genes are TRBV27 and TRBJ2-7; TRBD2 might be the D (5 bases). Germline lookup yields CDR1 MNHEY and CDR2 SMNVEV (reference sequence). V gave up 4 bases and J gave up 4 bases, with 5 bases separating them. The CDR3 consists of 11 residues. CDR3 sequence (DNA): TGTGCCAGCAGTTCGGGGTACGAGCAGTACTTC. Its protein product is CASSSGYEQYF.

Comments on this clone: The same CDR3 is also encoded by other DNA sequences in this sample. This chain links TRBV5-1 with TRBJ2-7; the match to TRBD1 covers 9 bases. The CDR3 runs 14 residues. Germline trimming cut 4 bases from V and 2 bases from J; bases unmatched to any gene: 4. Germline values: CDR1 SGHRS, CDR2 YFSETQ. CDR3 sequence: CASSLGQGAYEQYF. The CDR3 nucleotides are TGCGCCAGCAGCCTGGGACAGGGAGCCTACGAGCAGTACTTC.

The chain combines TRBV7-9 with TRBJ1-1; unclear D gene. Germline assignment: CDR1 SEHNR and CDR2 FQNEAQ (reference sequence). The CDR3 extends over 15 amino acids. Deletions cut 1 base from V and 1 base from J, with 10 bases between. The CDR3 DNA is TGTGCCAGCAGCTTAGATTACGGAGAGAACACTGAAGCTTTCTTT. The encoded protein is CASSLDYGENTEAFF.

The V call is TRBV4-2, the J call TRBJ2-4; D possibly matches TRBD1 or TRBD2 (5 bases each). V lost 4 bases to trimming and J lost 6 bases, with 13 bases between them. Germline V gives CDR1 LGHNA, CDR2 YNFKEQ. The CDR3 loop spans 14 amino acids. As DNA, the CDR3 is TGTGCCAGCAGCCCGGGACCTGGGGTAAACATTCAGTACTTC. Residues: CASSPGPGVNIQYF.

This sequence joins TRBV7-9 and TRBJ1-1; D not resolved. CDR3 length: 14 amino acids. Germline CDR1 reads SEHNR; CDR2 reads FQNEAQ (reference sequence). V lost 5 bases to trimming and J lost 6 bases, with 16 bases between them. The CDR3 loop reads CASSPRVPNPEAFF. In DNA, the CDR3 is TGTGCCAGCAGCCCCCGGGTCCCTAATCCTGAAGCTTTCTTT.

The CDR3 nucleotides read TGTGCCAGCAGGGGGAGAGACACTGAAGCTTTCTTT. Translation gives CASRGRDTEAFF. The rearrangement links TRBV6-5 to TRBJ1-1; D is undetermined. V was pared by 6 bases and J by 3 bases, with 8 bases between. The CDR3 runs to 12 residues. Germline lookup yields CDR1 MNHEY and CDR2 SVGAGI.

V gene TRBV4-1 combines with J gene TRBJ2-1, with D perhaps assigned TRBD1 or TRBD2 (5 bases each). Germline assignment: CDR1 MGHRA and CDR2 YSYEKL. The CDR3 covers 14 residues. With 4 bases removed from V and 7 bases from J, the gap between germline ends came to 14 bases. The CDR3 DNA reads TGCGCCAGCAGCCTGGGGGTTGAATTTAATGAGCAGTTCTTC. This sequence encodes CASSLGVEFNEQFF.

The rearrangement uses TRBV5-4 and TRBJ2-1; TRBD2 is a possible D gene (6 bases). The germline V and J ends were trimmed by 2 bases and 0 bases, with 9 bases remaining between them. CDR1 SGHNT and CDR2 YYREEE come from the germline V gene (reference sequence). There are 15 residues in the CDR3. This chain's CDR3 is CASSFGGVSYNEQFF. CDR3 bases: TGTGCCAGCAGCTTTGGCGGGGTCTCCTACAATGAGCAGTTCTTC.

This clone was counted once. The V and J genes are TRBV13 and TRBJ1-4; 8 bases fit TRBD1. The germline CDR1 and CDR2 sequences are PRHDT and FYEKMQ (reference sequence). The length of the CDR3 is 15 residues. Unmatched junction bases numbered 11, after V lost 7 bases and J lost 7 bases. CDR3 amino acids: CASTTQGDSSEKLFF. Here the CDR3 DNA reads TGTGCCAGCACCACACAGGGGGACTCGAGTGAAAAACTGTTTTTT.

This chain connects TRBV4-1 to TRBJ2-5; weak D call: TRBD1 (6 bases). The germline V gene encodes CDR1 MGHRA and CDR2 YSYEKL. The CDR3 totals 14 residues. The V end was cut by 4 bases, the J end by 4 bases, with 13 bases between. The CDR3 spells CASSPDSFSETQYF. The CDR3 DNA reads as TGCGCCAGCAGCCCGGACAGTTTTTCAGAGACCCAGTACTTC.

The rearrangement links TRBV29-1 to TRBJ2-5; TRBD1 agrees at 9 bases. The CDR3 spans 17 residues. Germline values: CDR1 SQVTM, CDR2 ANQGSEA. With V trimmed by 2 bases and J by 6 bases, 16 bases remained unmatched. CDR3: CSVERGTGLEEWKTQYF. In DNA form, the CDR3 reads TGCAGCGTTGAAAGAGGGACAGGGTTGGAAGAATGGAAGACCCAGTACTTC.

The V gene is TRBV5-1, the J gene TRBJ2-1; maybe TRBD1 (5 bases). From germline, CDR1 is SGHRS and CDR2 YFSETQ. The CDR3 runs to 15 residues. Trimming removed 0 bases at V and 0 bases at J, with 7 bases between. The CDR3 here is CASSLGRDSYNEQFF. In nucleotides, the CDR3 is TGCGCCAGCAGCTTGGGCAGGGACTCCTACAATGAGCAGTTCTTC.

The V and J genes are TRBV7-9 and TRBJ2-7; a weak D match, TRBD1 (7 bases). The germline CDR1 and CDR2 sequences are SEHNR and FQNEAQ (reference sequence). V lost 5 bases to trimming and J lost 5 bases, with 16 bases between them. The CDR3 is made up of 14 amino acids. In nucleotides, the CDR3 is TGTGCCAGCAGCCCCCAGGGGGGACCGAACGAGCAGTACTTC. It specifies CASSPQGGPNEQYF.

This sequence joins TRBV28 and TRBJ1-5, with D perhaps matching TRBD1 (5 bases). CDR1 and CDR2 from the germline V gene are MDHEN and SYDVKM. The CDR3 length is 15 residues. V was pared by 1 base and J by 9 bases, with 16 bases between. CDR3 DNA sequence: TGTGCCAGCAGTTTATTCAACTCGGCAGGGTTGCCCCAGCATTTT. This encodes CASSLFNSAGLPQHF.

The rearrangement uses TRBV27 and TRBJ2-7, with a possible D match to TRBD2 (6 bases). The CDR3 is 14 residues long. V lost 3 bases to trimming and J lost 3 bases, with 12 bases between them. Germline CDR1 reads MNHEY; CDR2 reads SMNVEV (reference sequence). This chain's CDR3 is CASSFSTSHYEQYF. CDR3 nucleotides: TGTGCCAGCAGTTTTTCCACTAGCCACTACGAGCAGTACTTC.

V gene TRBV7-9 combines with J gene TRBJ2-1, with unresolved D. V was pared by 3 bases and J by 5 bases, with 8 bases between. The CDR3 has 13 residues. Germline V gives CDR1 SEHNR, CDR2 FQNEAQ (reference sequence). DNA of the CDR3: TGTGCCAGCAGCTTCGACCCAAACAATGAGCAGTTCTTC. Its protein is CASSFDPNNEQFF.

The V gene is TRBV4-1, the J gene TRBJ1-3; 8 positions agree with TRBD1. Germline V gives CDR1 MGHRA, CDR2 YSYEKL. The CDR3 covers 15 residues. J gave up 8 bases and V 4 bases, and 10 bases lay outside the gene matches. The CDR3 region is CASSPWTGRGDTIYF. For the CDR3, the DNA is TGCGCCAGCAGCCCTTGGACAGGGCGGGGGGACACCATATATTTT.

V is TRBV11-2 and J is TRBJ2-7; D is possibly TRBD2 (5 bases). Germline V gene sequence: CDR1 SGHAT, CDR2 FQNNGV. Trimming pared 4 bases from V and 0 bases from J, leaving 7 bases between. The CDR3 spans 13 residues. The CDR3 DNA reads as TGTGCCAGCAGCTCGGGATTCTCCTACGAGCAGTACTTC. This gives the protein CASSSGFSYEQYF.

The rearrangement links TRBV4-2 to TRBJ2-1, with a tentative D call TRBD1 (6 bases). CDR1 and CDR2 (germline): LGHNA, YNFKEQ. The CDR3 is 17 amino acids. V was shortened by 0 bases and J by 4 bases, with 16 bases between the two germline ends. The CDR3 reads CASSQESRDILYNEQFF. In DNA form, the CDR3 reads TGTGCCAGCAGCCAAGAAAGCCGGGACATACTTTACAATGAGCAGTTCTTC.

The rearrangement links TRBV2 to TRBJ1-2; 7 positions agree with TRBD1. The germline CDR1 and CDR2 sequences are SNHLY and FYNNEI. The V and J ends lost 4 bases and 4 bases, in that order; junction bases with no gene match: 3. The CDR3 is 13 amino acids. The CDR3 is CASSVGGSYGYTF. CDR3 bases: TGTGCCAGCAGTGTAGGGGGCAGCTATGGCTACACCTTC.

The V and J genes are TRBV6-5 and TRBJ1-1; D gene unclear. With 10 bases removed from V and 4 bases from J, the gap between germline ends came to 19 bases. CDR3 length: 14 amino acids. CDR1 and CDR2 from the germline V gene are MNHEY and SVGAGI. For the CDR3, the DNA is TGTGCCACCACCCGGAACTTTCCGTTCACTGAAGCTTTCTTT. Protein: CATTRNFPFTEAFF.

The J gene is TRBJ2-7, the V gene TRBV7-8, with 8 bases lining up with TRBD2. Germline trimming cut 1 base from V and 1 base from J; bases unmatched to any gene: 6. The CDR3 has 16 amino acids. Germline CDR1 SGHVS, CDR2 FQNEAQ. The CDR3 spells CASSLEGLVISYEQYF. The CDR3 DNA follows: TGTGCCAGCAGCTTAGAGGGACTAGTCATATCCTACGAGCAGTACTTC.

This CDR3 reads CASRGTGIFNEQFF. The CDR3 coding sequence is TGTGCCAGCAGAGGGACAGGGATATTCAATGAGCAGTTCTTC. This sequence joins TRBV14 and TRBJ2-1; TRBD1 matches at 9 bases. Per germline, CDR1 SGHDN and CDR2 FVKESK. The CDR3 consists of 14 residues. The V and J ends lost 6 bases and 6 bases, in that order; junction bases with no gene match: 6.